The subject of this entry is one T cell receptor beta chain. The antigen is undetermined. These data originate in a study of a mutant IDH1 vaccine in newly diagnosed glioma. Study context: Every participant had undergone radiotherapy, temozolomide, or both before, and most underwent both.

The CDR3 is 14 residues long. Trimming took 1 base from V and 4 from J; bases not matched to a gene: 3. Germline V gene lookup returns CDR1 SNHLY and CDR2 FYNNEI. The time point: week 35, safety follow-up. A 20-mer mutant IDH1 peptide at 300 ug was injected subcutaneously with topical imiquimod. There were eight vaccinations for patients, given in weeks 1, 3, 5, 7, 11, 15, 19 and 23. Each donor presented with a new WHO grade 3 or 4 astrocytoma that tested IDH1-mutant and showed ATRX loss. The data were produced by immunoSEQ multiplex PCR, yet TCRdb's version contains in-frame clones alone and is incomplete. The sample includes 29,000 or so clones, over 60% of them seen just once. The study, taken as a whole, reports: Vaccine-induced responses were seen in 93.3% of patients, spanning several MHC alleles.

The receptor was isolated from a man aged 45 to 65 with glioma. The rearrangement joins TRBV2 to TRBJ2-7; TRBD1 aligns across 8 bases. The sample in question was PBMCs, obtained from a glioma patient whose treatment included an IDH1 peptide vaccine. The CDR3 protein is CASSEGGTGYEQYF. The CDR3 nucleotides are TGTGCCAGCAGTGAAGGTGGGACAGGTTACGAGCAGTACTTC.